The 5 T cell receptor beta chains in this list originate from one sample, sequenced in a study of blood T cell repertoires in COVID-19. Produced via immunoSEQ multiplex PCR; TCRdb's table is partial and in-frame only. The table records about 28,000 clones, roughly 87% of them present only once. Sequenced input: peripheral blood. The receptors originated from a man aged 55 to 69 with COVID-19, enrolled during active disease.

This clone was found a few times. J is TRBJ2-1 and V is TRBV11-1; 13 bases map to TRBD2. Germline trimming cut 4 bases from V and 9 bases from J; bases unmatched to any gene: 6. Per the germline V gene, CDR1 is SGHAT and CDR2 is FQDESV (reference sequence). The CDR3 length is 15 residues. This CDR3 is CASSSGTSGEGEQFF. The CDR3 DNA reads as TGTGCCAGCAGCTCCGGGACTAGCGGGGAGGGTGAGCAGTTCTTC.

V is TRBV28 and J is TRBJ1-6; 11 bases are a match to TRBD1. The CDR3 has 15 residues. Germline values: CDR1 MDHEN, CDR2 SYDVKM. V lost 5 bases, J lost 9 bases, and 6 bases stayed unmatched. CDR3 residues: CASSVKGQGGSPLHF. Written as DNA, the CDR3 is TGTGCCAGCAGTGTTAAGGGACAGGGGGGTTCACCCCTCCACTTT.

This chain joins TRBV7-8 and TRBJ2-1, with TRBD2 as a possible D gene (5 bases). The CDR3 length is 17 residues. CDR1 and CDR2 (germline): SGHVS, FQNEAQ. Trimming took off 5 bases at V and 6 bases at J, with 23 bases between the two ends. The CDR3 DNA sequence: TGTGCCAGCAGCCTAACTGCGACTATACGAAGGAGCAATGAGCAGTTCTTC. It encodes CASSLTATIRRSNEQFF.

The V and J genes are TRBV6-5 and TRBJ2-4; tentatively, D is TRBD2 (5 bases). Between the trimmed V and J ends, which lost 10 bases and 9 bases, there was a span of 13 bases. CDR3 length equals 11 residues. CDR1 is MNHEY, CDR2 SVGAGI, per germline. The CDR3 nucleotides read TGTGCCACCGAGGAGGAGAGCATTCAGTACTTC. It is translated as CATEEESIQYF.

The chain combines TRBV28 with TRBJ2-7; D uncertain. Trimming left V 6 bases short and J 6 bases short, with 9 bases between. Germline loops: CDR1 MDHEN, CDR2 SYDVKM. This CDR3 is 11 amino acids long. CDR3 coding DNA: TGTGCCAGCAGCCCCCTGCGCGAGCAGTACTTC. Amino acids: CASSPLREQYF. Supplemented by reference TRBV28 and TRBJ2-7, the full variable domain reads DVKVTQSSRYLVKRTGEKVFLECVQDMDHENMFWYRQDPGLGLRLIYFSYDVKMKEKGDIPEGYSVSREKKERFSLILESASTNQTSMYLCASSPLREQYFGPGTRLTVT.